A selection of T cell receptor beta chains follows, all from one sample in a study of post-analysis software for immune sequencing data. TCRdb itself ran the PCR reads through MiXCR, one entry per CDR3 protein. This sample carries around 440,000 distinct CDR3 sequences, roughly 45% of them seen once, and the ten largest clones take about 12%. Source material: blood. These receptor sequences come from a girl aged 10 to 17 with multiple sclerosis. Each CDR3 is given with its conserved first and last residue. D genes are given only for firm matches. Size values are once, few and many counts, or a class for expanded clones, and some rows have none.

CDR3 protein: CSASETGGPKNIQYF; CDR3 DNA: TGCAGTGCCTCCGAGACAGGGGGGCCCAAAAACATTCAGTACTTC; J gene: TRBJ2-4; D gene: TRBD1; V gene: TRBV20-1; clone size: few
CDR3 protein: CASSQAGQVNSPLHF; CDR3 DNA: TGCGCCAGCAGCCAGGCCGGACAGGTGAATTCACCCCTCCACTTT; J gene: TRBJ1-6; D gene: TRBD1; V gene: TRBV4-1; clone size: -
CDR3 protein: CSARTGGTANCGYTF; CDR3 DNA: TGCAGTGCTAGGACAGGGGGCACAGCTAACTGTGGCTACACCTTC; J gene: TRBJ1-2; D gene: TRBD1; V gene: TRBV20-1; clone size: -
CDR3 protein: CASSPSGGHTDTQYF; CDR3 DNA: TGTGCCAGCAGTCCATCGGGAGGCCACACAGATACGCAGTATTTT; J gene: TRBJ2-3; D gene: TRBD2; V gene: TRBV12-3/TRBV12-4; clone size: -
CDR3 protein: CASSLTGVRGTEAFF; CDR3 DNA: TGTGCCAGCAGCTTGACAGGGGTTCGGGGCACTGAAGCTTTCTTT; J gene: TRBJ1-1; D gene: TRBD1; V gene: TRBV7-3; clone size: -
CDR3 protein: CASSLAGTGVGYTF; CDR3 DNA: TGTGCCAGCAGTTTAGCGGGGACAGGGGTTGGCTACACCTTC; J gene: TRBJ1-2; D gene: TRBD1; V gene: TRBV12-3/TRBV12-4; clone size: -
CDR3 protein: CATNRGNEQFF; CDR3 DNA: TGTGCCACCAATCGGGGCAATGAGCAGTTCTTC; J gene: TRBJ2-1; D gene: -; V gene: TRBV24-1; clone size: few
CDR3 protein: CSARDRTGDYSGANVLTF; CDR3 DNA: TGCAGTGCTAGAGATCGGACAGGGGACTACTCTGGGGCCAACGTCCTGACTTTC; J gene: TRBJ2-6; D gene: TRBD1; V gene: TRBV20-1; clone size: -
CDR3 protein: CASSLTGGTYEQYF; CDR3 DNA: TGTGCCAGCAGCTTAACGGGAGGGACCTACGAGCAGTACTTC; J gene: TRBJ2-7; D gene: TRBD2; V gene: TRBV7-3; clone size: few
CDR3 protein: CATSRVSGSNQETQYF; CDR3 DNA: TGTGCCACCAGCAGAGTAAGCGGGAGTAACCAAGAGACCCAGTACTTC; J gene: TRBJ2-5; D gene: TRBD2; V gene: TRBV15; clone size: -
CDR3 protein: CASSQLAGVGDEQFF; CDR3 DNA: TGTGCCAGCAGCCAACTAGCGGGAGTTGGGGATGAGCAGTTCTTC; J gene: TRBJ2-1; D gene: TRBD2; V gene: TRBV3-1; clone size: -
CDR3 protein: CASSIAGIPYNEQFF; CDR3 DNA: TGTGCCAGCAGCATAGCGGGAATCCCCTACAATGAGCAGTTCTTC; J gene: TRBJ2-1; D gene: TRBD2; V gene: TRBV13; clone size: -
CDR3 protein: CASSKETGADEKLFF; CDR3 DNA: TGTGCCAGCAGCAAAGAGACAGGGGCGGATGAAAAACTGTTTTTT; J gene: TRBJ1-4; D gene: TRBD1; V gene: TRBV4-2; clone size: once
CDR3 protein: CASSEGDRYTDTQYF; CDR3 DNA: TGTGCCAGCAGTGAAGGGGATAGGTACACAGATACGCAGTATTTT; J gene: TRBJ2-3; D gene: -; V gene: TRBV6-1; clone size: few
CDR3 protein: CASSQESRDTEAFF; CDR3 DNA: TGCGCCAGCAGCCAAGAGTCTAGGGACACTGAAGCTTTCTTT; J gene: TRBJ1-1; D gene: -; V gene: TRBV4-1; clone size: -
CDR3 protein: CSAGLATGNEQFF; CDR3 DNA: TGCAGCGCCGGACTAGCGACGGGCAATGAGCAGTTCTTC; J gene: TRBJ2-1; D gene: TRBD2; V gene: TRBV29-1; clone size: -
CDR3 protein: CASSPERGNNNEQFF; CDR3 DNA: TGTGCCAGCTCACCAGAGAGGGGTAATAACAATGAGCAGTTCTTC; J gene: TRBJ2-1; D gene: -; V gene: TRBV18; clone size: -
CDR3 protein: CASSRDREVNEQYF; CDR3 DNA: TGTGCCAGCAGCCGGGACAGGGAGGTCAATGAGCAGTACTTC; J gene: TRBJ2-5; D gene: TRBD1; V gene: TRBV7-9; clone size: few
CDR3 protein: CASSFSTSGFKNIQYF; CDR3 DNA: TGTGCCAGCAGCTTCTCGACTAGCGGATTCAAAAACATTCAGTACTTC; J gene: TRBJ2-4; D gene: TRBD2; V gene: TRBV7-9; clone size: few
CDR3 protein: CASRGLAGGRDTQYF; CDR3 DNA: TGTGCCAGCAGGGGACTAGCGGGAGGGAGAGATACGCAGTATTTT; J gene: TRBJ2-3; D gene: TRBD2; V gene: TRBV7-9; clone size: -
CDR3 protein: CASSQVGKNTEAFF; CDR3 DNA: TGCGCCAGCAGCCAAGTTGGAAAGAACACTGAAGCTTTCTTT; J gene: TRBJ1-1; D gene: -; V gene: TRBV4-1; clone size: -
CDR3 protein: CSATLSVYHGYTF; CDR3 DNA: TGCAGTGCTACCCTTTCTGTTTATCATGGCTACACCTTC; J gene: TRBJ1-2; D gene: -; V gene: TRBV20-1; clone size: -
CDR3 protein: CASSHSLQGNGYTF; CDR3 DNA: TGTGCCAGCAGCCACTCCCTACAGGGAAATGGCTACACCTTC; J gene: TRBJ1-2; D gene: -; V gene: TRBV6-5; clone size: -
CDR3 protein: CASSLVGLAGEDTQYF; CDR3 DNA: TGTGCCAGCAGCTTAGTGGGACTAGCGGGGGAAGATACGCAGTATTTT; J gene: TRBJ2-3; D gene: TRBD2; V gene: TRBV7-2; clone size: -
CDR3 protein: CASSQQGSDYGYTF; CDR3 DNA: TGTGCCAGCAGCCAACAGGGGTCTGACTATGGCTACACCTTC; J gene: TRBJ1-2; D gene: -; V gene: TRBV3-1; clone size: few
CDR3 protein: CASSQGLDNDEQFF; CDR3 DNA: TGTGCCAGCAGCCAAGGACTAGATAACGATGAGCAGTTCTTC; J gene: TRBJ2-1; D gene: -; V gene: TRBV3-1; clone size: -
CDR3 protein: CASSEAGDGREQYF; CDR3 DNA: TGTGCCAGCAGTGAAGCGGGAGATGGGAGGGAGCAGTACTTC; J gene: TRBJ2-5; D gene: TRBD2; V gene: TRBV25-1; clone size: few
CDR3 protein: CASSELGLAENIQYF; CDR3 DNA: TGTGCCAGCAGTGAATTGGGACTAGCGGAAAACATTCAGTACTTC; J gene: TRBJ2-4; D gene: TRBD2; V gene: TRBV2; clone size: few
CDR3 protein: CATSTSGRGSTDTQYF; CDR3 DNA: TGTGCCACCAGTACTAGCGGGAGAGGTTCCACAGATACGCAGTATTTT; J gene: TRBJ2-3; D gene: TRBD2; V gene: TRBV24-1; clone size: -
CDR3 protein: CSARDVPTGGASTYEQYF; CDR3 DNA: TGCAGTGCTAGAGATGTTCCGACAGGGGGCGCGTCCACCTACGAGCAGTACTTC; J gene: TRBJ2-7; D gene: TRBD1; V gene: TRBV20-1; clone size: -
CDR3 protein: CSVELRLRNTEAFF; CDR3 DNA: TGCAGCGTTGAACTGAGACTTCGGAACACTGAAGCTTTCTTT; J gene: TRBJ1-1; D gene: -; V gene: TRBV29-1; clone size: few
CDR3 protein: CASSDRGRYEQYF; CDR3 DNA: TGTGCCAGCAGTGACAGGGGGCGATACGAGCAGTACTTC; J gene: TRBJ2-7; D gene: TRBD1; V gene: TRBV6-1; clone size: -
CDR3 protein: CASSLYSSEQFF; CDR3 DNA: TGTGCCAGCAGCTTATATAGTTCTGAGCAGTTCTTC; J gene: TRBJ2-1; D gene: -; V gene: TRBV7-9; clone size: -
CDR3 protein: CASSSPTAAFF; CDR3 DNA: TGTGCCAGCAGCTCCCCTACCGCAGCTTTCTTT; J gene: TRBJ1-1; D gene: -; V gene: TRBV11-2; clone size: -
CDR3 protein: CASSSRGSGYNEQFF; CDR3 DNA: TGTGCCAGCAGCTCCAGGGGGAGCGGGTACAATGAGCAGTTCTTC; J gene: TRBJ2-1; D gene: -; V gene: TRBV13; clone size: -
CDR3 protein: CASIATGEKLFF; CDR3 DNA: TGTGCCAGCATCGCCACGGGGGAAAAACTGTTTTTT; J gene: TRBJ1-4; D gene: -; V gene: TRBV7-9; clone size: -
CDR3 protein: CASSQDLAVLYEQYF; CDR3 DNA: TGTGCCAGCAGCCAAGATCTAGCGGTCCTCTACGAGCAGTACTTC; J gene: TRBJ2-7; D gene: TRBD2; V gene: TRBV3-1; clone size: -
CDR3 protein: CASSLFVRERFGDYEQYF; CDR3 DNA: TGTGCCAGCAGTTTATTCGTGCGGGAGAGGTTCGGGGACTACGAGCAGTACTTC; J gene: TRBJ2-7; D gene: TRBD2; V gene: TRBV28; clone size: few
CDR3 protein: CSAGRGDYGYTF; CDR3 DNA: TGCAGTGCGGGCAGGGGCGACTATGGCTACACCTTC; J gene: TRBJ1-2; D gene: -; V gene: TRBV20-1; clone size: few